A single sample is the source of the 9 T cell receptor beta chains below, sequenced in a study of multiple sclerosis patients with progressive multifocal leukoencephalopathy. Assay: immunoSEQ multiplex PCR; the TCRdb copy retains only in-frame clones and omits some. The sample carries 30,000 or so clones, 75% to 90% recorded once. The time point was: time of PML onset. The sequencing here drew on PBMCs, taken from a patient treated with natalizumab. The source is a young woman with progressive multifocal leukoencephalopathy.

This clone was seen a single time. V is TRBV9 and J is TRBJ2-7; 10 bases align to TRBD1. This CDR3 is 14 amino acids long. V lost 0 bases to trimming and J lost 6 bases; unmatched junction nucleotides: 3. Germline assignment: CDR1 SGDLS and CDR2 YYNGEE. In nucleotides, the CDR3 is TGTGCCAGCAGCGTAGGACAGGGGGCGGGCGAGCAGTACTTC. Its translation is CASSVGQGAGEQYF.

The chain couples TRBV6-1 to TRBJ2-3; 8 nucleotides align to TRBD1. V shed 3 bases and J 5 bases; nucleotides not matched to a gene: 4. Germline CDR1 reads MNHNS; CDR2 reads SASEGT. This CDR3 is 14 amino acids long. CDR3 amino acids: CASSDAGGRDTQYF. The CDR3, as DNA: TGTGCCAGCAGTGATGCAGGGGGCAGAGATACGCAGTATTTT.

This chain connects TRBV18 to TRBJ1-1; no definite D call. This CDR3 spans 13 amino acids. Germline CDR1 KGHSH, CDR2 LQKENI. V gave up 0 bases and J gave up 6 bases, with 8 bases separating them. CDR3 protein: CASSPPRRAEAFF. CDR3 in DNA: TGTGCCAGCTCACCACCCAGACGGGCTGAAGCTTTCTTT.

CDR3 in amino acids: CASSPRGQGLQETQYF. CDR3 sequence (DNA): TGTGCCAGTAGTCCCCGAGGACAGGGGCTCCAAGAGACCCAGTACTTC. The chain has TRBV19 and TRBJ2-5, with TRBD1 identical over 9 bases. The CDR3 is 16 amino acids. V lost 5 bases, J lost 1 base, and 8 bases stayed unmatched. Looked up from germline, CDR1 is LNHDA and CDR2 is SQIVND (reference sequence).

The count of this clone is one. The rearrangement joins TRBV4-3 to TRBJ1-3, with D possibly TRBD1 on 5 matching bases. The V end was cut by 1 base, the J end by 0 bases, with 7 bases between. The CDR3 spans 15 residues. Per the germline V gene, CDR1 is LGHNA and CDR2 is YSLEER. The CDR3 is CASSQVDNSGNTIYF. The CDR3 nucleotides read TGCGCCAGCAGCCAAGTGGACAACTCTGGAAACACCATATATTTT.

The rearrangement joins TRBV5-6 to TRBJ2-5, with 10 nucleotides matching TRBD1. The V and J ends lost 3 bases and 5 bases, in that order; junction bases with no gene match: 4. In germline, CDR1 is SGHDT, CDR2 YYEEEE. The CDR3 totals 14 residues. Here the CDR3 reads CASSSGTGVETQYF. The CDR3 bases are TGTGCCAGCAGCTCGGGGACAGGGGTCGAGACCCAGTACTTC.

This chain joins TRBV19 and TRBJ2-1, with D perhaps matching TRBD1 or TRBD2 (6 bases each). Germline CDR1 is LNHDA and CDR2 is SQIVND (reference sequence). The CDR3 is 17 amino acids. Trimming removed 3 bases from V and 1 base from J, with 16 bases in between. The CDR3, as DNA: TGTGCCAGTAGTATGCATCAGGGGAGGAGTTCCTACAATGAGCAGTTCTTC. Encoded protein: CASSMHQGRSSYNEQFF.

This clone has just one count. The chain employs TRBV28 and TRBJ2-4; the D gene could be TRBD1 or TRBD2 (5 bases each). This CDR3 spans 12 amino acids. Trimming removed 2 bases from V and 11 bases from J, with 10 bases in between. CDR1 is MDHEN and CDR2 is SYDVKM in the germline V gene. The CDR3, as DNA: TGTGCCAGCAGTTTAAGGGGAGCGGTTCAGTACTTC. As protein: CASSLRGAVQYF. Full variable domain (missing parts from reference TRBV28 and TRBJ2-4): DVKVTQSSRYLVKRTGEKVFLECVQDMDHENMFWYRQDPGLGLRLIYFSYDVKMKEKGDIPEGYSVSREKKERFSLILESASTNQTSMYLCASSLRGAVQYFGAGTRLSVL.

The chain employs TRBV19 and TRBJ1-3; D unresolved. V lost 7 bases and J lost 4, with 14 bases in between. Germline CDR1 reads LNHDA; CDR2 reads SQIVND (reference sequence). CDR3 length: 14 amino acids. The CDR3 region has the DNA TGTGCCAGTACCAATCCGGGAGACGGAAACACCATATATTTT. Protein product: CASTNPGDGNTIYF. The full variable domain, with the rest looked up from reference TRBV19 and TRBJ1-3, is DGGITQSPKYLFRKEGQNVTLSCEQNLNHDAMYWYRQDPGQGLRLIYYSQIVNDFQKGDIAEGYSVSREKKESFPLTVTSAQKNPTAFYLCASTNPGDGNTIYFGEGSWLTVV.